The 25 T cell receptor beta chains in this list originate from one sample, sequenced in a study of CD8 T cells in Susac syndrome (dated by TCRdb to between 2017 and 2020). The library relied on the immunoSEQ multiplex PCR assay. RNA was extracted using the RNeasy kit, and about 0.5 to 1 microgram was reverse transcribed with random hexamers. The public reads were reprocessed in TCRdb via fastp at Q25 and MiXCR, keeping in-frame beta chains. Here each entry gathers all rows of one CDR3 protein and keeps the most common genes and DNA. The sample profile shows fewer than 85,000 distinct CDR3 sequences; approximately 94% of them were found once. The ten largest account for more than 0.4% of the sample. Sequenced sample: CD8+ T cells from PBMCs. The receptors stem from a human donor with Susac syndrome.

CDR3 sequence (DNA): TGCAGTGCTAGCGATAAGATGAACACTGAAGCTTTCTTT. Amino acids: CSASDKMNTEAFF. V and J are TRBV20-1 and TRBJ1-1; no firm D call. The CDR3 has 13 amino acids. V lost 3 bases to trimming and J lost 0 bases, with 8 bases between them. CDR1 and CDR2 from the germline V gene are DFQATT and SNEGSKA (reference sequence).

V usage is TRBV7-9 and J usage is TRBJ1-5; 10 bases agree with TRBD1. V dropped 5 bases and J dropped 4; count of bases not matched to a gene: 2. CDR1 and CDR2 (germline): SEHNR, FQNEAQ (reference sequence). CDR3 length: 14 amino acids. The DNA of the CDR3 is TGTGCCAGCAGCGGGACAGGGGCGAATCAGCCCCAGCATTTT. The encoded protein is CASSGTGANQPQHF.

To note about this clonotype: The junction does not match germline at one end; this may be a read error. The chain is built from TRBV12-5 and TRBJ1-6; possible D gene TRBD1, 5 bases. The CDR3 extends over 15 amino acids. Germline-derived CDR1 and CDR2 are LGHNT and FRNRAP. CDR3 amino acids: CASGLGTSYNSPLHF. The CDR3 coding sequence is TGTGCTAGTGGGTTGGGGACCTCCTATAATTCACCCCTCCACTTT.

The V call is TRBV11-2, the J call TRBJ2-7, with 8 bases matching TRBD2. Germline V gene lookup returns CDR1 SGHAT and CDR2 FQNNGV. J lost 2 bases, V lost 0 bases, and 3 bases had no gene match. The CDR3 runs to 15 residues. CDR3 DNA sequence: TGTGCCAGCAGCTTAGAGGGTAGCGGGGCCTACGAGCAGTACTTC. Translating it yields CASSLEGSGAYEQYF.

Written as DNA, the CDR3 is TGTGCCAGCAGCCCCCGGGACAGGGAGGATCAGCCCCAGCATTTT. It codes for CASSPRDREDQPQHF. This chain uses TRBV2 with TRBJ1-5, with 9 nucleotides matching TRBD1. The junction had 8 bases not matched to a gene; V was cut back by 6 bases and J by 5 bases. Germline V gene sequence: CDR1 SNHLY, CDR2 FYNNEI. The CDR3 totals 15 residues.

In DNA, the CDR3 is TGTGCCAGCAGCCAAGAAACGAGTACAGATACGCAGTATTTT. Translating gives CASSQETSTDTQYF. This chain connects TRBV3-1 to TRBJ2-3, with D unresolved. V shed 0 bases and J shed 3 bases, with 7 bases lying between them. This CDR3 is 14 amino acids long. CDR1 is LGHDT and CDR2 is YNNKEL in the germline V gene (reference sequence).

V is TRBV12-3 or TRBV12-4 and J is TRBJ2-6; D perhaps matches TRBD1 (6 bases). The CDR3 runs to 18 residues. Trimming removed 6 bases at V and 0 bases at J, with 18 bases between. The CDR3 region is CASSLVQGILSGANVLTF. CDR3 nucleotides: TGTGCCAGCAGCCTCGTTCAGGGGATCCTCTCTGGGGCCAACGTCCTGACTTTC.

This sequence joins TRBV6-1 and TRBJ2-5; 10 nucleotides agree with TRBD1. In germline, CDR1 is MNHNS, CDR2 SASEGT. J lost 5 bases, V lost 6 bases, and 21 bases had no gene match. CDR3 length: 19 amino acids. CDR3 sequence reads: CASRVQRGQGLSSEETQYF. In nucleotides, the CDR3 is TGTGCCAGCAGAGTACAGCGGGGACAGGGGTTATCATCGGAGGAGACCCAGTACTTC.

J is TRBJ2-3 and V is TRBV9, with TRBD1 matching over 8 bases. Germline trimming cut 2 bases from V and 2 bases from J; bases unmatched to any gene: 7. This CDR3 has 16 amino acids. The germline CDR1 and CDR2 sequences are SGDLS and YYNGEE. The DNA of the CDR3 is TGTGCCAGCAGCGTTGGGGACAGGAACCCCACAGATACGCAGTATTTT. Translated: CASSVGDRNPTDTQYF.

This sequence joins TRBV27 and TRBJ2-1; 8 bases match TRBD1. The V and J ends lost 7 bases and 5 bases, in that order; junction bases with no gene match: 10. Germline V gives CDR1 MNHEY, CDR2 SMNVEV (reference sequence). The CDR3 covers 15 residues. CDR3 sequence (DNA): TGTGCCAGCAACAACAGGGGGATGGGGGACAATGAGCAGTTCTTC. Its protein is CASNNRGMGDNEQFF.

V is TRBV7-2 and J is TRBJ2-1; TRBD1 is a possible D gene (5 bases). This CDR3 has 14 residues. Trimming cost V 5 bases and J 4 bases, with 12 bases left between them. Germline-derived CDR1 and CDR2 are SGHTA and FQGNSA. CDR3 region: CASSLGAPYNEQFF. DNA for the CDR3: TGTGCCAGCAGCCTAGGGGCCCCGTACAATGAGCAGTTCTTC.

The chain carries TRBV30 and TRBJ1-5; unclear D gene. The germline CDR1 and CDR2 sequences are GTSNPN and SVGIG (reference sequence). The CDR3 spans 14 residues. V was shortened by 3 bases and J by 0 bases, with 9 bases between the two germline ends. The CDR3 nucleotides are TGTGCCTGGAGGGCAATTGCTAGCAATCAGCCCCAGCATTTT. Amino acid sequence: CAWRAIASNQPQHF.

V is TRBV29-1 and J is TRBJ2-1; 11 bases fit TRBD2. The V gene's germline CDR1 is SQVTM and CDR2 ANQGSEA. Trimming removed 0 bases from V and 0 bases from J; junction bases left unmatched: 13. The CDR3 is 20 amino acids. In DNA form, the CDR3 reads TGCAGCGTTGAAGATCGGGGGAGACTAGCGGGGCTTAACTCCTACAATGAGCAGTTCTTC. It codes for CSVEDRGRLAGLNSYNEQFF.

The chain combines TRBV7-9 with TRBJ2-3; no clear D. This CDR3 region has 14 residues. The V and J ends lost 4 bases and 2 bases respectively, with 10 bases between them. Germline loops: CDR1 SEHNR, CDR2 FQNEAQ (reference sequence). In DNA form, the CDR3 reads TGTGCCAGCAGCTCCAATACAATCACAGATACGCAGTATTTT. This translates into CASSSNTITDTQYF.

CDR3 nucleotide sequence: TGTGCCAGCAGCTTCCGGACAGGCGATCAGCCCCAGCATTTT. Translation: CASSFRTGDQPQHF. This chain joins TRBV7-2 and TRBJ1-5; TRBD1 agrees at 7 bases. CDR3 length: 14 amino acids. J lost 5 bases, V lost 3 bases, and 4 bases had no gene match. The germline CDR1 and CDR2 sequences are SGHTA and FQGNSA.

The CDR3: CATRSGDTDTQYF. For the CDR3, the DNA is TGTGCCACCAGATCTGGGGACACAGATACGCAGTATTTT. J is TRBJ2-3 and V is TRBV15; the D is unclear. The CDR3 is made up of 13 amino acids. The V and J ends lost 6 bases and 2 bases respectively, with 9 bases between them. In germline, CDR1 is LNHNV, CDR2 YYDKDF (reference sequence).

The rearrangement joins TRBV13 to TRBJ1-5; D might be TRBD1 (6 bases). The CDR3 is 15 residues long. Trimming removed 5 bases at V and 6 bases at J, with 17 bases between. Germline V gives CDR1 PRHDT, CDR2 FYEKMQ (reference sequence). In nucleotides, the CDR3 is TGTGCCAGCAGCCTTCGACAGGAATTAGGTCAGCCCCAGCATTTT. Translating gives CASSLRQELGQPQHF.

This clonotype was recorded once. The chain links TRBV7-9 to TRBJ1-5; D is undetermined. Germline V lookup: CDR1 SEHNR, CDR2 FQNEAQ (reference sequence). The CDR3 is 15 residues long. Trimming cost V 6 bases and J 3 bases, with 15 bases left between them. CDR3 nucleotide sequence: TGTGCCAGCAGTCCACCCGCGGGTCCCAATCAGCCCCAGCATTTT. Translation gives CASSPPAGPNQPQHF.

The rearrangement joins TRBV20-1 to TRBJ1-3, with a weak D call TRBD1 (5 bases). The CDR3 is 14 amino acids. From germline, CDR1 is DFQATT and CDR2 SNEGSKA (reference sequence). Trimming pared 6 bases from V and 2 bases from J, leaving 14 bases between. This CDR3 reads CSALDRDPGNTIYF. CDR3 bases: TGCAGTGCCCTAGACCGGGACCCTGGAAACACCATATATTTT.

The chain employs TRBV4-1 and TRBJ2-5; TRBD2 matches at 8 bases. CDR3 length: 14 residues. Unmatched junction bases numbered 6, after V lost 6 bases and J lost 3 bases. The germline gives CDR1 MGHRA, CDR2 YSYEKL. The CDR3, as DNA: TGCGCCAGCAGTATGCGGGGGGAGGAAGAGACCCAGTACTTC. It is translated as CASSMRGEEETQYF.

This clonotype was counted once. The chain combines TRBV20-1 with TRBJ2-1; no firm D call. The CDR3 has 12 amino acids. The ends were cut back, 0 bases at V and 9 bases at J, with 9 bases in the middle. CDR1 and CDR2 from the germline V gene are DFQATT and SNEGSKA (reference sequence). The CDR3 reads CSARDRAIEQFF. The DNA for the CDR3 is TGCAGTGCTAGAGACCGGGCTATTGAGCAGTTCTTC.

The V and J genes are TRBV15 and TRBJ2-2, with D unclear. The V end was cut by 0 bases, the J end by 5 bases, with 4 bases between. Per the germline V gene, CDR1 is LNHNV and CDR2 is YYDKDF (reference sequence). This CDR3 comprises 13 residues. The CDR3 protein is CATSRDPTGELFF. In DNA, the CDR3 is TGTGCCACCAGCAGAGATCCGACCGGGGAGCTGTTTTTT.

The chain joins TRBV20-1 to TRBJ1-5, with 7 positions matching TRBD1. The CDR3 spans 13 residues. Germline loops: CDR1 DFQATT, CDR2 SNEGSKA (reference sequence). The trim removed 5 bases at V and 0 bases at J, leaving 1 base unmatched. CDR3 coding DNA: TGCAGTGCTTGGGACAGTAGCAATCAGCCCCAGCATTTT. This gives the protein CSAWDSSNQPQHF.

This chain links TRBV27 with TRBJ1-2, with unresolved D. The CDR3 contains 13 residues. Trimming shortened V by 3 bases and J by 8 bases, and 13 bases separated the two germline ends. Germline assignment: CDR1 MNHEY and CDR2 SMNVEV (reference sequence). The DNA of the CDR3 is TGTGCCAGCAGTTTGGGTCCCTGGGAGGGCTACACCTTC. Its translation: CASSLGPWEGYTF.

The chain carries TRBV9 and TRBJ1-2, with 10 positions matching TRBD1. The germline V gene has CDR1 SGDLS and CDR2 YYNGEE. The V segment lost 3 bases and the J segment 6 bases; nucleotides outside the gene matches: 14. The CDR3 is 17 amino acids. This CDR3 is CASSGPGTGAPPDGYTF. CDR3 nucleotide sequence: TGTGCCAGCAGCGGGCCCGGGACAGGGGCCCCACCGGATGGCTACACCTTC.